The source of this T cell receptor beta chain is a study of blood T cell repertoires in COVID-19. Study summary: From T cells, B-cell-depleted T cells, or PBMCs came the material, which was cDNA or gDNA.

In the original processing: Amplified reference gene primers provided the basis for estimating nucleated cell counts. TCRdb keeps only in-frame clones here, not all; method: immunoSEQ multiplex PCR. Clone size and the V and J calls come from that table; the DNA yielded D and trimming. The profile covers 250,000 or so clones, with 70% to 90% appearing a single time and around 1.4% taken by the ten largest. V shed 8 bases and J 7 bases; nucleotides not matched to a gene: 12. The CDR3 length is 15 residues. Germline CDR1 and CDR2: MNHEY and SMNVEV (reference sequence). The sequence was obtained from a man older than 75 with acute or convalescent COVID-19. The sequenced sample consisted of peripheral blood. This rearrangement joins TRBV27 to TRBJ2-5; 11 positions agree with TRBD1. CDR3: CASRDRGVSRVTQYF. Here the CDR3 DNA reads TGTGCCAGCCGGGACAGGGGGGTTTCAAGAGTGACCCAGTACTTC.